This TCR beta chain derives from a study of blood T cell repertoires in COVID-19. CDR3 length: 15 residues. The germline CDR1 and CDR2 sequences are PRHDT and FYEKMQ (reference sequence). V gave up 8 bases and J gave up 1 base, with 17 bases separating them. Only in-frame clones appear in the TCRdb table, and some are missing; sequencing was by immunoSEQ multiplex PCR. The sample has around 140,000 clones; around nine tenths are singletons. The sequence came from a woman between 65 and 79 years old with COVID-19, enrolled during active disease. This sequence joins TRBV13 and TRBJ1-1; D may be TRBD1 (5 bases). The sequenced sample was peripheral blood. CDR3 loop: CASHSGGKRNTEAFF. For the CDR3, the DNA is TGTGCCAGCCACTCCGGGGGGAAACGGAACACTGAAGCTTTCTTT. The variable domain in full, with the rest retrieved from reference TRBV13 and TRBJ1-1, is AAGVIQSPRHLIKEKRETATLKCYPIPRHDTVYWYQQGPGQDPQFLISFYEKMQSDKGSIPDRFSAQQFSDYHSELNMSSLELGDSALYFCASHSGGKRNTEAFFGQGTRLTVV.